This passage covers 25 T cell receptor beta chains from one sample sequenced in a study of cytomegalovirus exposure and HLA in healthy donors. It was with 60 Vbeta and 13 Jbeta primers that the PCR ran. Measured with immunoSEQ multiplex PCR; TCRdb has only the in-frame clones, and not every one. The sample lists about 60,000 clones, over 55% occurring once. Material: PBMCs. These receptors were collected from a man in his forties or fifties in good health and CMV-seropositive.

The gene calls are TRBV7-2 and TRBJ1-5, with D uncertain. V dropped 2 bases and J dropped 0 bases, with 11 bases sitting between them. Germline V lookup: CDR1 SGHTA, CDR2 FQGNSA. The CDR3 spans 16 residues. CDR3 residues: CASSLSGTYSNQPQHF. The CDR3 nucleotides read TGTGCCAGCAGCTTAAGCGGTACTTATAGCAATCAGCCCCAGCATTTT.

The J gene is TRBJ1-1, the V gene TRBV30; 10 positions agree with TRBD1. From germline, CDR1 is GTSNPN and CDR2 SVGIG (reference sequence). CDR3 length: 13 amino acids. The V gene end was trimmed by 0 bases and the J gene end by 7 bases; junction bases not matched to a gene: 2. Here the CDR3 DNA reads TGTGCCTGGAGTGTACGGACAGGGGGTGAAGCTTTCTTT. This encodes CAWSVRTGGEAFF.

The V gene is TRBV5-1, the J gene TRBJ2-2; 11 positions agree with TRBD2. The J segment lost 4 bases and the V segment lost 2 bases, leaving 4 bases of the junction unmatched. Germline CDR1 and CDR2: SGHRS and YFSETQ. The CDR3 is 16 amino acids. The CDR3 DNA reads TGCGCCAGCAGCTTACGACTAGCGGGGAGCACCGGGGAGCTGTTTTTT. Its translation: CASSLRLAGSTGELFF.

The chain joins TRBV4-2 to TRBJ2-5; 12 bases fit TRBD2. Germline loops: CDR1 LGHNA, CDR2 YNFKEQ. The V gene end was trimmed by 2 bases and the J gene end by 4 bases; junction bases not matched to a gene: 5. The CDR3 is 16 residues long. CDR3 loop: CASSQPSGGASETQYF. Written as DNA, the CDR3 is TGTGCCAGCAGCCAACCTAGCGGGGGGGCCTCAGAGACCCAGTACTTC.

This chain uses TRBV5-1 with TRBJ1-6, with 7 bases fitting TRBD1. V lost 0 bases to trimming and J lost 8 bases; unmatched junction nucleotides: 2. This CDR3 has 14 amino acids. Germline V gene sequence: CDR1 SGHRS, CDR2 YFSETQ. DNA for the CDR3: TGCGCCAGCAGCTTGGGGACAGGTGATTCACCCCTCCACTTT. Translated, it gives CASSLGTGDSPLHF. Supplemented by reference TRBV5-1 and TRBJ1-6, the full variable domain reads KAGVTQTPRYLIKTRGQQVTLSCSPISGHRSVSWYQQTPGQGLQFLFEYFSETQRNKGNFPGRFSGRQFSNSRSEMNVSTLELGDSALYLCASSLGTGDSPLHFGNGTRLTVT.

The chain has TRBV30 and TRBJ1-5, with TRBD1 identical over 8 bases. Germline V gene data show CDR1 as GTSNPN and CDR2 as SVGIG (reference sequence). V was clipped by 2 bases and J by 6 bases; unmatched bases: 6. CDR3 length equals 14 residues. The CDR3 loop reads CAWSKGQDGQPQHF. In nucleotides, the CDR3 is TGTGCCTGGAGTAAGGGACAGGATGGTCAGCCCCAGCATTTT.

The CDR3 region has the DNA TGTGCCAGCGCCAACAGGAGGGCTGAAGATACGCAGTATTTT. Its protein product is CASANRRAEDTQYF. The V gene is TRBV6-5, the J gene TRBJ2-3; weak D call: TRBD2 (6 bases). This CDR3 contains 14 residues. The V and J ends lost 8 bases and 5 bases respectively, with 17 bases between them. CDR1 and CDR2 (germline): MNHEY, SVGAGI.

The rearrangement links TRBV18 to TRBJ2-5, with a weak D call TRBD1 (6 bases). The CDR3 consists of 15 residues. In germline, CDR1 is KGHSH, CDR2 LQKENI. V was pared by 3 bases and J by 4 bases, with 15 bases between. DNA of the CDR3: TGTGCCAGCTCACCGTTATCCAGGGGTGGAGAGACCCAGTACTTC. Translating gives CASSPLSRGGETQYF. Full variable domain (missing parts from reference TRBV18 and TRBJ2-5): NAGVMQNPRHLVRRRGQEARLRCSPMKGHSHVYWYRQLPEEGLKFMVYLQKENIIDESGMPKERFSAEFPKEGPSILRIQQVVRGDSAAYFCASSPLSRGGETQYFGPGTRLLVL.

The chain carries TRBV4-2 and TRBJ1-2, with D possibly matching TRBD1 (6 bases). With 0 bases removed from V and 0 bases from J, the gap between germline ends came to 8 bases. Germline CDR1 LGHNA, CDR2 YNFKEQ. The CDR3 has 15 residues. This CDR3 reads CASSQETGSNYGYTF. CDR3 nucleotide sequence: TGTGCCAGCAGCCAAGAGACAGGTTCTAACTATGGCTACACCTTC.

This clone was detected a few times. The chain couples TRBV21-1 to TRBJ1-1; TRBD1 is the table's D call and was not checked against the DNA. TRBV21-1 is labeled a pseudogene. The CDR3 length is 11 residues. CDR3 residues: CGGRTNTEAFF. CDR3 bases: TGTGGGGGCCGGACGAACACTGAAGCTTTCTTT.

The chain combines TRBV30 with TRBJ1-6; unclear D gene. The CDR3 is 12 residues long. Germline loops: CDR1 GTSNPN, CDR2 SVGIG (reference sequence). Trimming cost V 2 bases and J 7 bases, with 6 bases left between them. CDR3 loop: CAWSMRNSPLHF. CDR3 bases: TGTGCCTGGAGTATGCGGAATTCACCCCTCCACTTT.

J is TRBJ2-3 and V is TRBV15; a weak D match, TRBD2 (6 bases). V was trimmed by 0 bases and J by 1 base, leaving 17 bases between them. CDR1 and CDR2 from the germline V gene are LNHNV and YYDKDF (reference sequence). The CDR3 totals 18 residues. For the CDR3, the DNA is TGTGCCACCAGCAGAGATAATAGGGACTTGGATCGCACAGATACGCAGTATTTT. Translation gives CATSRDNRDLDRTDTQYF. The full variable domain, completed using reference TRBV15 and TRBJ2-3, is DAMVIQNPRYQVTQFGKPVTLSCSQTLNHNVMYWYQQKSSQAPKLLFHYYDKDFNNEADTPDNFQSRRPNTSFCFLDIRSPGLGDTAMYLCATSRDNRDLDRTDTQYFGPGTRLTVL.

The chain combines TRBV7-9 with TRBJ2-2; TRBD1 matches at 7 bases. The CDR3 extends over 14 amino acids. Germline lookup yields CDR1 SEHNR and CDR2 FQNEAQ (reference sequence). The V gene end was trimmed by 5 bases and the J gene end by 6 bases; junction bases not matched to a gene: 6. The CDR3 spells CASSLNRGPGELFF. CDR3 bases: TGTGCCAGCAGCCTCAACAGGGGACCCGGGGAGCTGTTTTTT.

The chain recombines TRBV27 with TRBJ1-1, with a weak D call TRBD1 (5 bases). CDR1 and CDR2 from the germline V gene are MNHEY and SMNVEV (reference sequence). The germline V and J ends were trimmed by 8 bases and 5 bases, with 15 bases remaining between them. The CDR3 is made up of 13 amino acids. The CDR3 protein is CASPFGRGTEAFF. The CDR3, as DNA: TGTGCCAGCCCCTTCGGCCGGGGGACTGAAGCTTTCTTT.

This chain uses TRBV18 with TRBJ1-1, with unresolved D. With 7 bases removed from V and 1 base from J, the gap between germline ends came to 10 bases. Germline loops: CDR1 KGHSH, CDR2 LQKENI. The CDR3 loop spans 13 amino acids. The CDR3 protein is CASLPPGNTEAFF. CDR3 nucleotides: TGTGCCAGCTTGCCGCCGGGGAACACTGAAGCTTTCTTT.

V gene TRBV4-2 combines with J gene TRBJ1-5; 7 nucleotides line up with TRBD1. CDR1 is LGHNA and CDR2 is YNFKEQ in the germline V gene. The CDR3 is 14 amino acids. With 1 base clipped from V and 6 bases from J, the junction kept 3 bases outside the gene matches. CDR3 protein: CASSQARGSQPQHF. CDR3 nucleotide sequence: TGTGCCAGCAGCCAAGCCAGGGGGAGTCAGCCCCAGCATTTT.

The rearrangement joins TRBV5-8 to TRBJ1-6; 8 bases match TRBD1. The CDR3 sequence is 15 residues long. Germline V lookup: CDR1 SGHTS, CDR2 YDEGEE. V lost 3 bases to trimming and J lost 7 bases; unmatched junction nucleotides: 6. Here the CDR3 reads CASSSNRGYNSPLHF. The CDR3 DNA reads as TGTGCCAGCAGCTCTAACAGGGGGTACAATTCACCCCTCCACTTT.

V gene TRBV6-5 combines with J gene TRBJ1-5; 9 positions match TRBD1. Germline V gene data show CDR1 as MNHEY and CDR2 as SVGAGI. The length of the CDR3 is 14 residues. J was trimmed by 4 bases and V by 4 bases; bases with no gene match: 2. In nucleotides, the CDR3 is TGTGCCAGCAGTTCCGGGACAGGGAATCAGCCCCAGCATTTT. Translated: CASSSGTGNQPQHF.

This clone has just one count. The chain uses TRBV7-9 and TRBJ1-1; possible D gene TRBD1, 6 bases. V lost 2 bases to trimming and J lost 4 bases, with 17 bases between them. The CDR3 extends over 16 amino acids. Germline V CDR1 and CDR2: SEHNR, FQNEAQ (reference sequence). CDR3 sequence: CASSLLNGGAGTEAFF. DNA for the CDR3: TGTGCCAGCAGCTTACTCAATGGGGGCGCGGGCACTGAAGCTTTCTTT.

The chain has TRBV5-1 and TRBJ2-1, with D tentatively TRBD2 (6 bases). Between the trimmed V and J ends, which lost 4 bases and 5 bases, there was a span of 13 bases. The CDR3 runs to 14 residues. CDR1 and CDR2 (germline): SGHRS, YFSETQ. CDR3 bases: TGCGCCAGCAGCCTGGGACTGTCCGACAATGAGCAGTTCTTC. Translating it yields CASSLGLSDNEQFF.

The V and J genes are TRBV6-4 and TRBJ2-1, with TRBD2 identical over 12 bases. With V trimmed by 0 bases and J by 9 bases, 9 bases remained unmatched. Germline CDR1 and CDR2: MRHNA and SNTAGT. CDR3 length equals 17 residues. This chain's CDR3 is CASSDSPLAGGPSEQFF. In DNA, the CDR3 is TGTGCCAGCAGTGACTCTCCCCTAGCGGGGGGGCCGAGTGAGCAGTTCTTC.

This clone was counted once. At the DNA level, this CDR3 is encoded by other sequences in the same sample as well. The genes are TRBV6-6 and TRBJ1-2; D is undetermined. Germline lookup yields CDR1 MNHNY and CDR2 SVGAGI (reference sequence). The CDR3 spans 13 residues. The V end was cut by 6 bases, the J end by 3 bases, with 11 bases between. The CDR3 here is CASSSTGDYGYTF. CDR3 sequence (DNA): TGTGCCAGCAGCTCCACGGGTGACTATGGCTACACCTTC.

The chain links TRBV4-2 to TRBJ2-3; 16 bases are shared with TRBD2. The CDR3 totals 19 residues. J gave up 4 bases and V 4 bases, and 11 bases lay outside the gene matches. Per germline, CDR1 LGHNA and CDR2 YNFKEQ. CDR3 coding DNA: TGTGCCAGCAGCCTATCCGGGACTAGCGGGGGGGCCTGGGCAGATACGCAGTATTTT. Translated, it gives CASSLSGTSGGAWADTQYF.

This chain uses TRBV6-1 with TRBJ2-7; D possibly corresponds to TRBD1 (6 bases). Deletions cut 7 bases from V and 2 bases from J, with 15 bases between. The CDR3 spans 14 residues. Germline V gene lookup returns CDR1 MNHNS and CDR2 SASEGT. CDR3 bases: TGTGCCAGCAAGGCCGGGACACGAGCCTACGAGCAGTACTTC. Protein: CASKAGTRAYEQYF.

This rearrangement joins TRBV19 to TRBJ1-1; a weak D match, TRBD1 (6 bases). The CDR3 runs to 13 residues. V shed 2 bases and J shed 3 bases, with 7 bases lying between them. Germline assignment: CDR1 LNHDA and CDR2 SQIVND (reference sequence). The CDR3 reads CASSINRDTEAFF. The CDR3 nucleotides are TGTGCCAGTAGTATAAACAGGGACACTGAAGCTTTCTTT. Full variable domain (remainder filled in from reference TRBV19 and TRBJ1-1): DGGITQSPKYLFRKEGQNVTLSCEQNLNHDAMYWYRQDPGQGLRLIYYSQIVNDFQKGDIAEGYSVSREKKESFPLTVTSAQKNPTAFYLCASSINRDTEAFFGQGTRLTVV.